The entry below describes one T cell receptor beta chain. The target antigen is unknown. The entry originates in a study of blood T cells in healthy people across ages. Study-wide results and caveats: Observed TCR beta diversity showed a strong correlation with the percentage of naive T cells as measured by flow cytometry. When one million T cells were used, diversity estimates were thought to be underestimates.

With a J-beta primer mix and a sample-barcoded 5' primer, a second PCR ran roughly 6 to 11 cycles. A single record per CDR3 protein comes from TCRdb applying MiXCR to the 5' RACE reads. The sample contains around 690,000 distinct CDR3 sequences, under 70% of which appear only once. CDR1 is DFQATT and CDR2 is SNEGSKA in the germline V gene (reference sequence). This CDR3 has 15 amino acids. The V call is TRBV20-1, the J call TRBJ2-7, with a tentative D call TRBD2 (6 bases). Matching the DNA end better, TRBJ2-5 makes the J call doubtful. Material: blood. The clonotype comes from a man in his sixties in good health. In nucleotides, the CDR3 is TGCAGTGCTGGGGATGAGGGCGGGGTCCGGGAGACCCAGTACTTC. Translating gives CSAGDEGGVRETQYF.